These 32 T cell receptor beta chains share one sample of origin, sequenced in a study of blood T cell repertoires in COVID-19. The repertoire was sequenced with immunoSEQ multiplex PCR; TCRdb's copy has only in-frame clones and lacks some. The data contain 150,000 to 200,000 clones, 84% of them singletons. The sequenced sample consisted of peripheral blood. These receptors all come from a woman older than 75 with acute or convalescent COVID-19.

The DNA of the CDR3 is TGTGCCTGTACAGGGAGGGGATTTAAGGTTACTGAAGCTTTCTTT. Translating gives CACTGRGFKVTEAFF. V usage is TRBV30 and J usage is TRBJ1-1; perhaps TRBD1 as D (6 bases). Between the trimmed V and J ends, which lost 6 bases and 5 bases, there was a span of 22 bases. Germline V CDR1 and CDR2: GTSNPN, SVGIG (reference sequence). The CDR3 runs to 15 residues.

The count of this clone is one. V gene TRBV5-1 combines with J gene TRBJ2-7, with TRBD2 identical over 8 bases. J lost 3 bases, V lost 7 bases, and 9 bases had no gene match. The CDR3 has 14 residues. Germline V gene sequence: CDR1 SGHRS, CDR2 YFSETQ. The CDR3 reads CASSQAGRVYEQYF. The DNA for the CDR3 is TGCGCCAGCTCCCAAGCCGGGAGGGTCTACGAGCAGTACTTC. The full variable domain, its missing parts supplied by reference TRBV5-1 and TRBJ2-7, is KAGVTQTPRYLIKTRGQQVTLSCSPISGHRSVSWYQQTPGQGLQFLFEYFSETQRNKGNFPGRFSGRQFSNSRSEMNVSTLELGDSALYLCASSQAGRVYEQYFGPGTRLTVT.

Ten or more counts support this clone. CDR3 in DNA: TGTGCCAGCAGATCATGGACAGGGGTAAACACTGAAGCTTTCTTT. Amino acids: CASRSWTGVNTEAFF. The V call is TRBV6-5, the J call TRBJ1-1, with 9 nucleotides matching TRBD1. CDR1 is MNHEY and CDR2 is SVGAGI in the germline V gene. The CDR3 has 15 amino acids. The V segment lost 6 bases and the J segment 2 bases; nucleotides outside the gene matches: 7.

The CDR3 spells CAISESTPSYEQYF. As DNA, the CDR3 is TGTGCCATCAGTGAGTCGACACCTTCCTACGAGCAGTACTTC. The genes are TRBV10-3 and TRBJ2-7; D not certain. The CDR3 is 14 residues long. The germline gives CDR1 ENHRY, CDR2 SYGVKD. The V gene lost 0 bases and the J gene lost 1 base, with 7 bases spanning the gap.

CDR3 coding DNA: TGCAGCGCCGGGACAGGGGGATCTTACGAGCAGTACTTC. Translation: CSAGTGGSYEQYF. The chain couples TRBV29-1 to TRBJ2-7; TRBD1 aligns across 11 bases. The V segment lost 7 bases and the J segment 4 bases; nucleotides outside the gene matches: 6. Per germline, CDR1 SQVTM and CDR2 ANQGSEA. The CDR3 has 13 amino acids.

The gene calls are TRBV6-1 and TRBJ1-3, with D perhaps TRBD1 (5 bases). This CDR3 has 16 residues. Germline CDR1 is MNHNS and CDR2 is SASEGT. V was pared by 4 bases and J by 0 bases, with 13 bases between. CDR3 in DNA: TGTGCCAGCAGTGCCACACAGGTGAACTCTGGAAACACCATATATTTT. This gives the protein CASSATQVNSGNTIYF.

CDR3 region: CASSDDRGRPSTYEQYF. CDR3 DNA sequence: TGTGCCAGCAGCGACGACAGGGGGCGACCTAGCACCTACGAGCAGTACTTC. This chain joins TRBV2 and TRBJ2-7, with 10 bases aligning to TRBD1. The germline V gene has CDR1 SNHLY and CDR2 FYNNEI. This CDR3 region has 17 residues. Trimming cost V 6 bases and J 2 bases; bases outside gene matches: 13. Filled out from reference TRBV2 and TRBJ2-7, the complete variable domain reads EPEVTQTPSHQVTQMGQEVILRCVPISNHLYFYWYRQILGQKVEFLVSFYNNEISEKSEIFDDQFSVERPDGSNFTLKIRSTKLEDSAMYFCASSDDRGRPSTYEQYFGPGTRLTVT.

The chain uses TRBV2 and TRBJ2-1, with D possibly matching TRBD2 (5 bases). The CDR3 is 15 residues long. CDR1 is SNHLY, CDR2 FYNNEI, per germline. Trimming pared 4 bases from V and 4 bases from J, leaving 14 bases between. CDR3 DNA: TGTGCCAGCAGTGTGGTCGGGAAGGCGTACAATGAGCAGTTCTTC. Amino acids: CASSVVGKAYNEQFF.

This clone was counted once. The chain combines TRBV12-3 or TRBV12-4 with TRBJ1-5; D ambiguous. V was cut by 10 bases and J by 2 bases, with 9 bases left in between. The CDR3 covers 12 residues. This chain's CDR3 is CATQEGNQPQHF. CDR3 sequence (DNA): TGTGCCACCCAGGAGGGCAATCAGCCCCAGCATTTT.

V gene TRBV23-1 combines with J gene TRBJ1-4; D is unclear. TRBV23-1 carries the ORF label, with uncertain function. The CDR3 consists of 14 residues. The V end lost 3 bases, the J end lost 3 bases, and 8 bases lay between the germline ends. The CDR3 bases are TGCGCCAGCAGTCATTACTTGGCTAATGAAAAACTGTTTTTT. Protein sequence: CASSHYLANEKLFF.

This clone was found a few times. J is TRBJ2-5 and V is TRBV6-5; 10 bases line up with TRBD1. CDR1 is MNHEY and CDR2 is SVGAGI in the germline V gene. The ends lost 6 bases at V and 7 bases at J; junction bases unmatched: 8. The CDR3 contains 14 residues. Here the CDR3 reads CASSTGQGIWTQYF. CDR3 bases: TGTGCCAGCAGCACGGGACAGGGGATTTGGACCCAGTACTTC.

V usage is TRBV3-1 (or the pseudogene TRBV3-2) and J usage is TRBJ1-6; weak D call: TRBD1 (5 bases). Germline V gene data show CDR1 as LGHDT and CDR2 as YNNKEL (reference sequence). There are 13 residues in the CDR3. The ends were cut back, 5 bases at V and 10 bases at J, with 12 bases in the middle. CDR3 DNA sequence: TGTGCCAGCAGCGACAGACACGGATCACCCCTCCACTTT. It specifies CASSDRHGSPLHF.

This clone was recorded a few times. This chain uses TRBV4-1 with TRBJ2-5; 7 bases are shared with TRBD1. The J segment lost 4 bases and the V segment lost 0 bases, leaving 5 bases of the junction unmatched. Germline lookup yields CDR1 MGHRA and CDR2 YSYEKL. The CDR3 loop spans 15 amino acids. In DNA form, the CDR3 reads TGCGCCAGCAGCCAAGACGACAGGGCGGGAGAGACCCAGTACTTC. Its translation: CASSQDDRAGETQYF.

The rearrangement uses TRBV19 and TRBJ1-5; 11 bases match TRBD1. The ends lost 6 bases at V and 11 bases at J; junction bases unmatched: 15. Germline assignment: CDR1 LNHDA and CDR2 SQIVND (reference sequence). The CDR3 is 16 amino acids. CDR3 DNA: TGTGCCAGTAGGGACAGGGGGCGCGACAGGATACGGGCCCAGCATTTT. Translating it yields CASRDRGRDRIRAQHF.

The CDR3 reads CASSFVPGKGDEKLFF. The CDR3 bases are TGTGCCAGCAGCTTTGTCCCGGGCAAGGGAGATGAAAAACTGTTTTTT. The V and J genes are TRBV7-6 and TRBJ1-4; D gene uncertain. The V end lost 3 bases, the J end lost 6 bases, and 17 bases lay between the germline ends. CDR3 length: 16 residues. Germline V gene sequence: CDR1 SGHVS, CDR2 FNYEAQ.

This clone was seen a handful of times. V usage is TRBV4-3 and J usage is TRBJ1-6; 9 nucleotides agree with TRBD1. This CDR3 region has 15 residues. The ends lost 0 bases at V and 9 bases at J; junction bases unmatched: 3. Germline CDR1 and CDR2: LGHNA and YSLEER. The CDR3 spells CASSQEGTGLSPLHF. CDR3 in DNA: TGCGCCAGCAGCCAAGAGGGGACAGGGCTTTCACCCCTCCACTTT.

The chain combines TRBV27 with TRBJ2-2; D remains unclear. Trimming removed 3 bases at V and 7 bases at J, with 9 bases between. CDR3 length equals 13 residues. CDR1 and CDR2 (germline): MNHEY, SMNVEV (reference sequence). The CDR3 DNA reads as TGTGCCAGCAGTTTCTCGGTTGGCGGGGAGCTGTTTTTT. This sequence encodes CASSFSVGGELFF.

The DNA of the CDR3 is TGTGCCAGCAGCTTGGCAGGGATATCAACTAATGAAAAACTGTTTTTT. This codes for CASSLAGISTNEKLFF. This chain links TRBV5-5 with TRBJ1-4; the D gene is possibly TRBD1 (5 bases). The CDR3 consists of 16 residues. V was trimmed by 0 bases and J by 0 bases, leaving 9 bases between them. Germline assignment: CDR1 SGHKS and CDR2 YYEKEE (reference sequence).

CDR3 loop: CSVVAQRGVRDTQYF. The CDR3, as DNA: TGCAGCGTTGTTGCCCAGCGGGGGGTAAGAGATACGCAGTATTTT. V usage is TRBV29-1 and J usage is TRBJ2-3; the match to TRBD2 covers 9 bases. Germline CDR1 reads SQVTM; CDR2 reads ANQGSEA. The CDR3 length is 15 residues. The ends lost 4 bases at V and 5 bases at J; junction bases unmatched: 10.

The V gene is TRBV9, the J gene TRBJ1-3; D not resolved. Looked up from germline, CDR1 is SGDLS and CDR2 is YYNGEE. The CDR3 is made up of 14 amino acids. Deletions cut 0 bases from V and 0 bases from J, with 4 bases between. In DNA, the CDR3 is TGTGCCAGCAGCGTAGTCAGCTCTGGAAACACCATATATTTT. Translated: CASSVVSSGNTIYF.

This clone was counted ten times or more. The genes are TRBV18 and TRBJ2-3; unclear D gene. Germline CDR1 reads KGHSH; CDR2 reads LQKENI. The CDR3 sequence is 17 residues long. V lost 0 bases and J lost 1, with 14 bases in between. The CDR3 loop is CASSPPLASSRTDTQYF. For the CDR3, the DNA is TGTGCCAGCTCACCACCGTTGGCCAGTTCTCGCACAGATACGCAGTATTTT.

This clone was found a few times. The genes are TRBV4-3 and TRBJ1-1; 9 positions match TRBD1. Germline V gene sequence: CDR1 LGHNA, CDR2 YSLEER. V lost 6 bases and J lost 7; bases outside the gene matches: 12. CDR3 length: 15 amino acids. The CDR3: CASSNRGRKYDEAFF. DNA for the CDR3: TGCGCCAGCAGTAACAGGGGGCGTAAGTACGATGAAGCTTTCTTT.

The gene calls are TRBV5-1 and TRBJ2-5, with D maybe TRBD1 (6 bases). Germline V CDR1 and CDR2: SGHRS, YFSETQ. This CDR3 has 16 amino acids. The V end was cut by 0 bases, the J end by 3 bases, with 15 bases between. CDR3 sequence: CASSLAGRGVKETQYF. The CDR3 nucleotides are TGCGCCAGCAGCTTGGCAGGCAGGGGCGTGAAAGAGACCCAGTACTTC.

Turning to this clone: Mismatch with germline at one junction end may stem from a read error. The rearrangement links TRBV3-1 (or the pseudogene TRBV3-2) to TRBJ1-1; the match to TRBD1 covers 10 bases. The CDR3 is made up of 15 amino acids. Germline CDR1 reads LGHDT; CDR2 reads YNNKEL (reference sequence). The CDR3 DNA reads as TGTGCCAGCAGCCAAGAAGGACAGGGGGTAGGTGAAACTTTCTTT. Protein product: CASSQEGQGVGETFF.

The chain has TRBV18 and TRBJ2-7; TRBD1 aligns across 9 bases. The CDR3 spans 15 residues. Trimming took 3 bases from V and 5 from J; bases not matched to a gene: 8. CDR1 and CDR2 from the germline V gene are KGHSH and LQKENI. This chain's CDR3 is CASSPRDRVINEQYF. The CDR3 DNA sequence: TGTGCCAGCTCACCGCGGGACAGGGTAATAAACGAGCAGTACTTC.

The chain is built from TRBV27 and TRBJ1-1; D is possibly TRBD1 (5 bases). The CDR3 sequence is 17 residues long. Trimming stripped 4 bases from V and 0 bases from J, with 18 bases between. Germline values: CDR1 MNHEY, CDR2 SMNVEV (reference sequence). CDR3 sequence (DNA): TGTGCCAGCAGTTATCAAACTGCGGGACGCCTGAACACTGAAGCTTTCTTT. Its translation is CASSYQTAGRLNTEAFF.

The chain couples TRBV19 to TRBJ2-2; 11 nucleotides align to TRBD2. Germline CDR1 LNHDA, CDR2 SQIVND (reference sequence). CDR3 length equals 16 residues. With 4 bases clipped from V and 5 bases from J, the junction kept 6 bases outside the gene matches. The DNA for the CDR3 is TGTGCCAGTAGTACGCTAGCGGGAGGAAGGACCGGGGAGCTGTTTTTT. Encoded protein: CASSTLAGGRTGELFF. Full variable domain (missing parts from reference TRBV19 and TRBJ2-2): DGGITQSPKYLFRKEGQNVTLSCEQNLNHDAMYWYRQDPGQGLRLIYYSQIVNDFQKGDIAEGYSVSREKKESFPLTVTSAQKNPTAFYLCASSTLAGGRTGELFFGEGSRLTVL.

J is TRBJ2-3 and V is TRBV27; 13 bases map to TRBD2. CDR3 length equals 19 residues. With 1 base clipped from V and 5 bases from J, the junction kept 12 bases outside the gene matches. CDR1 is MNHEY, CDR2 SMNVEV, per germline (reference sequence). The CDR3: CASSLWPPTSGGAGDTQYF. The DNA for the CDR3 is TGTGCCAGCAGTTTATGGCCCCCCACTAGCGGGGGGGCGGGAGATACGCAGTATTTT.

The rearrangement links TRBV5-1 to TRBJ2-2; 9 nucleotides match TRBD1. The V gene end was trimmed by 4 bases and the J gene end by 4 bases; junction bases not matched to a gene: 5. The CDR3 contains 15 residues. In germline, CDR1 is SGHRS, CDR2 YFSETQ. This CDR3 reads CASSPGTGFTGELFF. Here the CDR3 DNA reads TGCGCCAGCAGCCCCGGGACAGGGTTCACCGGGGAGCTGTTTTTT.

V usage is TRBV7-2 and J usage is TRBJ2-1; TRBD2 agrees at 7 bases. The J segment lost 5 bases and the V segment lost 7 bases, leaving 14 bases of the junction unmatched. CDR3 length equals 16 residues. CDR1 and CDR2 from the germline V gene are SGHTA and FQGNSA. CDR3 bases: TGTGCCAGCACGGATACGGGGGGTCCTGTCCACAATGAGCAGTTCTTC. Translating it yields CASTDTGGPVHNEQFF.

This clone was recorded a few times. The rearrangement joins TRBV6-1 to TRBJ2-5, with D possibly TRBD1 on 5 matching bases. This CDR3 contains 12 residues. The ends were cut back, 1 base at V and 7 bases at J, with 7 bases in the middle. Germline V gene lookup returns CDR1 MNHNS and CDR2 SASEGT. In DNA, the CDR3 is TGTGCCAGCAGTGAAGGGGGCGGGACCCAGTACTTC. Protein sequence: CASSEGGGTQYF.

V and J are TRBV15 and TRBJ2-5; the match to TRBD1 covers 7 bases. The J segment lost 6 bases and the V segment lost 3 bases, leaving 7 bases of the junction unmatched. Germline lookup yields CDR1 LNHNV and CDR2 YYDKDF (reference sequence). This CDR3 has 14 amino acids. CDR3 amino acids: CATSSQGVIQTQYF. As DNA, the CDR3 is TGTGCCACCAGCAGCCAGGGGGTAATACAGACCCAGTACTTC.